These 21 T cell receptor beta chains share one sample of origin, sequenced in a study of T cells in Graves' hyperthyroidism and ophthalmopathy. TCR beta CDR3 sequences were amplified from RNA transcripts. TCR CDR3 underwent first-round RT-PCR with the HTBI primer set. Via MiXCR, TCRdb re-called the multiplex PCR reads, giving one row per CDR3 protein. The profile shows 400,000 to 600,000 distinct CDR3 sequences, 15% to 20% of them singletons. The sample comprised blood. These receptors came from a woman in her thirties with Graves' ophthalmopathy.

This clonotype was observed a few times. This sequence joins TRBV7-2 and TRBJ2-1; D is uncertain. Germline V gene lookup returns CDR1 SGHTA and CDR2 FQGNSA. CDR3 length: 15 amino acids. V shed 4 bases and J shed 7 bases, with 17 bases lying between them. This CDR3 reads CASSSLLRGVNEQFF. CDR3 DNA: TGTGCCAGCAGCTCACTTTTACGCGGAGTAAATGAGCAGTTCTTC.

Of note for this clonotype: A read error is possible here, since a much larger clone lies one base away. The chain links TRBV27 to TRBJ2-7, with 11 bases identical to TRBD2. The germline gives CDR1 MNHEY, CDR2 SMNVEV (reference sequence). This CDR3 is built from 17 residues. V shed 8 bases and J 6 bases; nucleotides not matched to a gene: 18. The DNA of the CDR3 is TGTGCCAGCGCAAAGCTAGGGACTAGCGGAGGTACCTGCGAGCAGTACTTC. Protein: CASAKLGTSGGTCEQYF.

This clonotype was seen more than once but under ten times. This chain connects TRBV11-3 to TRBJ2-7; weak D call: TRBD1 (5 bases). The CDR3 is 14 residues long. Trimming pared 0 bases from V and 5 bases from J, leaving 11 bases between. CDR1 is SGHNT, CDR2 YENEEA, per germline. CDR3 nucleotides: TGTGCCAGCAGCTTAGACAGGGAAGAGGACGAGCAGTACTTC. The encoded protein is CASSLDREEDEQYF.

At least ten counts were recorded for this clonotype. Written as DNA, the CDR3 is TGTGCCAGCAGCCAGACAGTGGGCAATCAGCCCCAGCATTTT. It is translated as CASSQTVGNQPQHF. The chain recombines TRBV7-2 with TRBJ1-5, with D possibly TRBD1 on 5 matching bases. The CDR3 has 14 amino acids. V was pared by 5 bases and J by 2 bases, with 10 bases between. The germline CDR1 and CDR2 sequences are SGHTA and FQGNSA.

At least ten counts were recorded for this clonotype. The gene calls are TRBV3-1 and TRBJ1-5, with TRBD1 identical over 10 bases. Trimming cost V 5 bases and J 3 bases; bases outside gene matches: 4. Germline loops: CDR1 LGHDT, CDR2 YNNKEL (reference sequence). The CDR3 runs to 15 residues. CDR3 amino acids: CASSSDRGLNQPQHF. The CDR3 DNA sequence: TGTGCCAGCAGCAGCGACAGGGGGCTCAATCAGCCCCAGCATTTT.

The genes are TRBV4-2 and TRBJ2-6; no reliable D call. Looked up from germline, CDR1 is LGHNA and CDR2 is YNFKEQ. The CDR3 is 15 amino acids. V was pared by 3 bases and J by 2 bases, with 8 bases between. The CDR3 is CASSHDAAGANVLTF. In DNA, the CDR3 is TGTGCCAGCAGCCACGACGCGGCTGGGGCCAACGTCCTGACTTTC.

The chain recombines TRBV7-9 with TRBJ2-7; 7 nucleotides match TRBD1. V trimming: 4 bases; J trimming: 3 bases; junction bases outside the gene matches: 9. Germline values: CDR1 SEHNR, CDR2 FQNEAQ (reference sequence). The CDR3 loop spans 15 amino acids. The chain's CDR3 is CASSYGIGTVYEQYF. The CDR3 DNA follows: TGTGCCAGCAGCTACGGGATCGGGACAGTCTACGAGCAGTACTTC.

This clonotype has at least ten counts. The chain has TRBV2 and TRBJ2-7, with a weak D call TRBD2 (5 bases). Germline CDR1 SNHLY, CDR2 FYNNEI. CDR3 length equals 12 residues. The V end lost 10 bases, the J end lost 3 bases, and 13 bases lay between the germline ends. The CDR3 DNA follows: TGTGCCACCACCCCCCGGGACTACGAGCAGTACTTC. Its protein product is CATTPRDYEQYF.

There are a few counts of this clonotype. CDR3 sequence reads: CASSQILAGGSNTGELFF. CDR3 in DNA: TGCGCCAGCAGCCAAATACTAGCGGGAGGGTCGAACACCGGGGAGCTGTTTTTT. The rearrangement uses TRBV4-3 and TRBJ2-2; TRBD2 matches 13 bases. The CDR3 is made up of 18 amino acids. The germline V gene has CDR1 LGHNA and CDR2 YSLEER. The trim removed 2 bases at V and 0 bases at J, leaving 3 bases unmatched.

There are a few counts of this clonotype. The chain uses TRBV2 and TRBJ1-2; perhaps TRBD1 as D (6 bases). The CDR3 is 14 residues long. Germline CDR1 and CDR2: SNHLY and FYNNEI. V was trimmed by 5 bases and J by 6 bases, leaving 16 bases between them. DNA for the CDR3: TGTGCCAGCAGTACCGGGACATCTCTGGATGGCTACACCTTC. Protein sequence: CASSTGTSLDGYTF.

This clonotype was seen repeatedly, ten times or more. V usage is TRBV3-1 and J usage is TRBJ2-7, with D possibly being TRBD1 (6 bases). The CDR3 has 14 residues. Looked up from germline, CDR1 is LGHDT and CDR2 is YNNKEL (reference sequence). V lost 6 bases and J 3 bases, leaving 15 bases between the germline ends. The CDR3: CASSRARGVYEQYF. In nucleotides, the CDR3 is TGTGCCAGCAGTCGGGCCAGGGGAGTCTACGAGCAGTACTTC.

This chain connects TRBV19 to TRBJ2-5; D could derive from TRBD1 or TRBD2 (5 bases each). V was shortened by 4 bases and J by 4 bases, with 16 bases between the two germline ends. CDR1 is LNHDA and CDR2 is SQIVND in the germline V gene (reference sequence). This CDR3 region has 15 residues. Here the CDR3 reads CASSTEAGTGETQYF. The CDR3, as DNA: TGTGCCAGTAGTACTGAAGCCGGGACGGGAGAGACCCAGTACTTC.

This clonotype appeared many times. CDR3 region: CASTQSGIEQFF. The CDR3 DNA follows: TGTGCCAGCACCCAGAGCGGGATAGAGCAGTTCTTC. The V call is TRBV7-6, the J call TRBJ2-1; 7 bases align to TRBD2. Germline V lookup: CDR1 SGHVS, CDR2 FNYEAQ. V was pared by 7 bases and J by 10 bases, with 7 bases of the junction left unmatched. This CDR3 is built from 12 residues.

This clonotype was seen repeatedly, ten times or more. This rearrangement joins TRBV20-1 to TRBJ2-1; D not resolved. Between the trimmed V and J ends, which lost 3 bases and 4 bases, there was a span of 16 bases. Germline lookup yields CDR1 DFQATT and CDR2 SNEGSKA (reference sequence). The CDR3 has 15 residues. The CDR3 nucleotides are TGCAGTGCTAGTCACTCTCGCGGCAGATACAATGAGCAGTTCTTC. Its translation is CSASHSRGRYNEQFF.

This clonotype was counted only a few times. V is TRBV7-2 and J is TRBJ1-6; no reliable D call. Germline V gene sequence: CDR1 SGHTA, CDR2 FQGNSA. The CDR3 runs 16 residues. V was trimmed by 5 bases and J by 0 bases, leaving 11 bases between them. The CDR3 loop is CASSPTSSSYNSPLHF. The CDR3 DNA is TGTGCCAGCAGCCCGACATCAAGCTCCTATAATTCACCCCTCCACTTT.

The V call is TRBV27, the J call TRBJ2-2; 7 nucleotides line up with TRBD2. Germline V gene data show CDR1 as MNHEY and CDR2 as SMNVEV (reference sequence). This CDR3 region has 15 residues. Germline trimming cut 5 bases from V and 11 bases from J; bases unmatched to any gene: 14. In nucleotides, the CDR3 is TGTGCCAGCAGTCCGGGACTAAGTCGTGTGCGCGAGCTGTTTTTT. This codes for CASSPGLSRVRELFF.

This clonotype was counted only a few times. The chain couples TRBV7-9 to TRBJ2-5; D is unclear. The CDR3 is made up of 14 amino acids. The germline V gene has CDR1 SEHNR and CDR2 FQNEAQ (reference sequence). Trimming took off 5 bases at V and 5 bases at J, with 15 bases between the two ends. CDR3 residues: CASSLGGGPETQYF. The DNA for the CDR3 is TGTGCCAGCAGCCTAGGTGGCGGTCCGGAGACCCAGTACTTC.

This clonotype appeared many times. The J gene is TRBJ1-5, the V gene TRBV7-2, with D maybe TRBD1 (5 bases). Trimming removed 0 bases from V and 3 bases from J, with 9 bases in between. The germline CDR1 and CDR2 sequences are SGHTA and FQGNSA. The CDR3 totals 15 residues. This chain's CDR3 is CASSLARAVNQPQHF. CDR3 bases: TGTGCCAGCAGCTTAGCCAGGGCGGTCAATCAGCCCCAGCATTTT.

This clonotype was counted ten times or more. V and J are TRBV29-1 and TRBJ2-7; TRBD1 aligns across 9 bases. Unmatched junction bases numbered 13, after V lost 7 bases and J lost 3 bases. The V gene's germline CDR1 is SQVTM and CDR2 ANQGSEA. The CDR3 spans 15 residues. CDR3 DNA: TGCAGCGGTTCCACAGGGGGCGGGGGCTTCTACGAGCAGTACTTC. Encoded protein: CSGSTGGGGFYEQYF.

In its sample, this clonotype was seen a few times. V and J are TRBV20-1 and TRBJ2-7; 7 positions agree with TRBD1. Germline assignment: CDR1 DFQATT and CDR2 SNEGSKA (reference sequence). V shed 0 bases, J shed 4 bases, and the junction held 6 bases outside the gene matches. The CDR3 runs to 14 residues. The CDR3 DNA reads as TGCAGTGCTAGAGATGGCGCAGGGGGATACGAGCAGTACTTC. This sequence encodes CSARDGAGGYEQYF.

In this sample, this clonotype turned up many times. The J gene is TRBJ1-2, the V gene TRBV20-1; 7 bases match TRBD1. Per the germline V gene, CDR1 is DFQATT and CDR2 is SNEGSKA (reference sequence). This CDR3 comprises 13 residues. V shed 5 bases, J shed 2 bases, and the junction held 5 bases outside the gene matches. CDR3: CSAWDSRNYGYTF. Here the CDR3 DNA reads TGCAGTGCTTGGGACAGTCGGAACTATGGCTACACCTTC.